The source of this T cell receptor beta chain is a study of blood T cell repertoires in COVID-19. Study as a whole: COVID-19 samples collected from the United States, Italy and Spain covered acute and convalescent phases.

Per the study methods: Scientists estimated how many nucleated cells there were by amplifying reference gene primers. The data were produced by immunoSEQ multiplex PCR, yet TCRdb's version contains in-frame clones alone and is incomplete. Clone size and the V and J calls come from that table; the DNA yielded D and trimming. Of 450,000 or so clones in the sample, about 90% were seen once. Participants' reported clinical history set cohort assignment. Donors of Cohort 3 who recovered were those that had two negative PCRs, clearance, or symptom resolution. Germline V lookup: CDR1 DFQATT, CDR2 SNEGSKA (reference sequence). CDR3 size: 12 residues. V was clipped by 3 bases and J by 4 bases, with 7 bases between them.

The specimen sequenced was PBMCs or T cells enriched from blood (not recorded which). The chain couples TRBV20-1 to TRBJ1-3; unclear D gene. This receptor was obtained from a man in his late teens or twenties who had recovered from COVID-19. The CDR3 DNA sequence: TGCAGTGCTAGTGGCAGGGGAAACACCATATATTTT. Amino acids: CSASGRGNTIYF.